The 18 T cell receptor beta chains given below trace back to one sample, sequenced in a study of beta chain features in type 1 diabetes. The entirety of the isolated RNA underwent reverse transcription, so expressed TCRB transcripts were sequenced. Clones were read by immunoSEQ multiplex PCR, and TCRdb kept only the in-frame ones, dropping some. The sample has 360,000 or so clones, around 20% seen once; the top ten hold about 0.044%. Sequencing was performed on naive CD4+ T cells from blood. Receptors originate from a woman between 18 and 30 years old in good health.

The chain has TRBV29-1 and TRBJ1-2; D uncertain. Germline V gene data show CDR1 as SQVTM and CDR2 as ANQGSEA. With 6 bases removed from V and 3 bases from J, the gap between germline ends came to 11 bases. The CDR3 length is 12 residues. In DNA, the CDR3 is TGCAGCGTCCTAGAGGGAGACTATGGCTACACCTTC. Its translation: CSVLEGDYGYTF. The variable domain in full, completed from reference TRBV29-1 and TRBJ1-2, reads SAVISQKPSRDICQRGTSLTIQCQVDSQVTMMFWYRQQPGQSLTLIATANQGSEATYESGFVIDKFPISRPNLTFSTLTVSNMSPEDSSIYLCSVLEGDYGYTFGSGTRLTVV.

In nucleotides, the CDR3 is TGTGCCAGCAGTCAACAAGGGGACACTGAAGCTTTCTTT. Protein: CASSQQGDTEAFF. The chain carries TRBV6-5 and TRBJ1-1; TRBD1 might be the D (5 bases). V was trimmed by 5 bases and J by 3 bases, leaving 10 bases between them. The CDR3 loop spans 13 amino acids. Germline-derived CDR1 and CDR2 are MNHEY and SVGAGI.

This clone was counted a few times. This chain links TRBV4-1 with TRBJ2-5; 9 nucleotides match TRBD2. J was trimmed by 5 bases and V by 1 base; bases with no gene match: 5. This CDR3 contains 15 residues. Germline-derived CDR1 and CDR2 are MGHRA and YSYEKL. CDR3 sequence: CASSQGRGGPETQYF. The CDR3 DNA sequence: TGCGCCAGCAGCCAAGGGCGGGGGGGCCCCGAGACCCAGTACTTC.

A few counts support this clone. The chain combines TRBV9 with TRBJ1-6; 7 positions agree with TRBD1. Germline trimming cut 0 bases from V and 8 bases from J; bases unmatched to any gene: 5. The germline gives CDR1 SGDLS, CDR2 YYNGEE. The CDR3 spans 15 residues. In DNA form, the CDR3 reads TGTGCCAGCAGCGTAGAGGAACAGGGGTATTCACCCCTCCACTTT. This gives the protein CASSVEEQGYSPLHF.

The rearrangement links TRBV30 to TRBJ2-1; 10 nucleotides line up with TRBD2. The CDR3 loop spans 15 amino acids. From germline, CDR1 is GTSNPN and CDR2 SVGIG (reference sequence). J was trimmed by 5 bases and V by 0 bases; bases with no gene match: 4. DNA for the CDR3: TGTGCCTGGAGTGTACAACTAGCGGGGAACAATGAGCAGTTCTTC. This sequence encodes CAWSVQLAGNNEQFF.

This clone showed up just a few times. This chain uses TRBV30 with TRBJ2-1, with TRBD2 matching over 9 bases. The CDR3 sequence is 15 residues long. Germline V gives CDR1 GTSNPN, CDR2 SVGIG (reference sequence). Trimming removed 2 bases from V and 1 base from J; junction bases left unmatched: 3. The CDR3, as DNA: TGTGCCTGGAGTACCCTAGCGGGATCCTACAATGAGCAGTTCTTC. Its protein is CAWSTLAGSYNEQFF.

The CDR3: CASSQDRSGTSAWNEQFF. The CDR3 DNA follows: TGTGCCAGCAGCCAAGATCGGTCCGGGACTAGCGCCTGGAATGAGCAGTTCTTC. V and J are TRBV4-2 and TRBJ2-1, with 10 nucleotides matching TRBD2. V was pared by 0 bases and J by 7 bases, with 12 bases of the junction left unmatched. Looked up from germline, CDR1 is LGHNA and CDR2 is YNFKEQ. The CDR3 consists of 18 residues.

The chain employs TRBV6-5 and TRBJ2-7; 9 nucleotides align to TRBD2. V dropped 2 bases and J dropped 1; count of bases not matched to a gene: 6. Germline loops: CDR1 MNHEY, CDR2 SVGAGI. CDR3 length: 16 residues. CDR3 sequence: CASSYGSGGQSYEQYF. Here the CDR3 DNA reads TGTGCCAGCAGTTACGGGAGCGGGGGGCAATCCTACGAGCAGTACTTC.

J is TRBJ1-4 and V is TRBV30, with TRBD1 identical over 7 bases. J lost 8 bases, V lost 2 bases, and 5 bases had no gene match. The CDR3 runs 13 residues. The V gene's germline CDR1 is GTSNPN and CDR2 SVGIG (reference sequence). The chain's CDR3 is CAWSRQGGEKLFF. CDR3 in DNA: TGTGCCTGGAGTCGACAGGGTGGGGAAAAACTGTTTTTT.

This clone was observed a handful of times. V is TRBV15 and J is TRBJ2-7, with TRBD1 as a possible D gene (6 bases). CDR1 LNHNV and CDR2 YYDKDF come from the germline V gene (reference sequence). Trimming stripped 6 bases from V and 6 bases from J, with 9 bases between. The CDR3 has 11 residues. The CDR3 is CATRTGTEQYF. CDR3 coding DNA: TGTGCCACCAGGACAGGAACCGAGCAGTACTTC. The variable domain in full, with the rest retrieved from reference TRBV15 and TRBJ2-7, is DAMVIQNPRYQVTQFGKPVTLSCSQTLNHNVMYWYQQKSSQAPKLLFHYYDKDFNNEADTPDNFQSRRPNTSFCFLDIRSPGLGDTAMYLCATRTGTEQYFGPGTRLTVT.

This chain links TRBV4-2 with TRBJ2-5; no definite D call. V lost 1 base and J 6 bases, leaving 12 bases between the germline ends. The CDR3 loop spans 14 amino acids. Germline CDR1 LGHNA, CDR2 YNFKEQ. The CDR3: CASSQAVGLKTQYF. CDR3 DNA sequence: TGTGCCAGCAGCCAAGCAGTTGGTCTGAAGACCCAGTACTTC.

V is TRBV25-1 and J is TRBJ2-3; 8 nucleotides match TRBD2. The germline V gene has CDR1 MGHDK and CDR2 SYGVNS. This CDR3 is built from 13 residues. J was trimmed by 14 bases and V by 5 bases; bases with no gene match: 12. The CDR3 region has the DNA TGTGCCAGCAGTCGGAGCGGGGGACCACCCTTGTATTTT. Protein product: CASSRSGGPPLYF.

This clone has only a few counts. The rearrangement uses TRBV30 and TRBJ2-5; D remains unclear. CDR3 length: 12 amino acids. Germline V lookup: CDR1 GTSNPN, CDR2 SVGIG (reference sequence). Trimming removed 1 base at V and 4 bases at J, with 7 bases between. CDR3 nucleotides: TGTGCCTGGAGTGCCCAAGCAGAGACCCAGTACTTC. Translating gives CAWSAQAETQYF.

This clone was seen more than once but under ten times. This chain links TRBV5-1 with TRBJ2-1; TRBD2 aligns across 11 bases. Germline lookup yields CDR1 SGHRS and CDR2 YFSETQ. This CDR3 is built from 16 residues. The V and J ends lost 6 bases and 8 bases, in that order; junction bases with no gene match: 13. In DNA form, the CDR3 reads TGCGCCAGCAACCAATTAGCGGGAGGGACCAGGGATGAGCAGTTCTTC. Protein product: CASNQLAGGTRDEQFF.

The chain links TRBV30 to TRBJ2-4; tentative D call: TRBD1 (6 bases). The V end lost 2 bases, the J end lost 3 bases, and 11 bases lay between the germline ends. The CDR3 extends over 14 amino acids. Germline CDR1 GTSNPN, CDR2 SVGIG (reference sequence). CDR3 DNA: TGTGCCTGGAGTTCGGACAGTTTCAAAAACATTCAGTACTTC. It translates to CAWSSDSFKNIQYF.

The chain links TRBV18 to TRBJ1-1; D unresolved. The V gene's germline CDR1 is KGHSH and CDR2 LQKENI. Between the trimmed V and J ends, which lost 5 bases and 0 bases, there was a span of 7 bases. The CDR3 sequence is 13 residues long. The CDR3 coding sequence is TGTGCCAGCTCAAAGGACTTGAACACTGAAGCTTTCTTT. Residues: CASSKDLNTEAFF.

This clone was recorded a few times. The J gene is TRBJ1-1, the V gene TRBV29-1, with 9 bases fitting TRBD1. V lost 6 bases to trimming and J lost 4 bases; unmatched junction nucleotides: 12. CDR1 is SQVTM, CDR2 ANQGSEA, per germline. There are 15 residues in the CDR3. The CDR3 DNA reads as TGCAGCGTAGACGGGACAGGGATGATTGGCACTGAAGCTTTCTTT. It translates to CSVDGTGMIGTEAFF. The whole variable domain, filled in from reference TRBV29-1 and TRBJ1-1, reads SAVISQKPSRDICQRGTSLTIQCQVDSQVTMMFWYRQQPGQSLTLIATANQGSEATYESGFVIDKFPISRPNLTFSTLTVSNMSPEDSSIYLCSVDGTGMIGTEAFFGQGTRLTVV.

This clone occurred a few times. This chain links TRBV7-6 with TRBJ2-2, with TRBD2 identical over 10 bases. V lost 2 bases to trimming and J lost 6 bases; unmatched junction nucleotides: 9. The germline V gene has CDR1 SGHVS and CDR2 FNYEAQ. This CDR3 region has 17 residues. CDR3 protein: CASSLMLAGVNAGELFF. The CDR3 bases are TGTGCCAGCAGCTTAATGCTAGCGGGAGTAAATGCCGGGGAGCTGTTTTTT.